This entry lists 26 T cell receptor beta chains sequenced from one sample in a study of blood T cell repertoires in COVID-19. Libraries were prepared by immunoSEQ multiplex PCR; TCRdb keeps only in-frame clonotypes and omits some of them. The profile shows around 94,000 clones, just under 95% of them singletons. The sample consisted of peripheral blood. These receptors were taken from a woman aged 50 to 60 with COVID-19, enrolled during active disease.

The chain employs TRBV20-1 and TRBJ2-3, with 9 bases aligning to TRBD2. The CDR3 extends over 14 amino acids. Germline V gene lookup returns CDR1 DFQATT and CDR2 SNEGSKA (reference sequence). The V and J ends lost 3 bases and 5 bases, in that order; junction bases with no gene match: 6. The CDR3 sequence is CSASPSGGRDTQYF. CDR3 nucleotide sequence: TGCAGTGCTAGTCCCAGCGGGGGGAGAGATACGCAGTATTTT.

This chain uses TRBV20-1 with TRBJ1-1, with no clear D. This CDR3 is built from 10 residues. The V end was cut by 4 bases, the J end by 4 bases, with 4 bases between. The germline CDR1 and CDR2 sequences are DFQATT and SNEGSKA (reference sequence). The CDR3 loop is CSATFTEAFF. As DNA, the CDR3 is TGCAGTGCTACCTTCACTGAAGCTTTCTTT.

The chain links TRBV18 to TRBJ2-3; tentative D call: TRBD1 (6 bases). The CDR3 consists of 17 residues. Germline CDR1 is KGHSH and CDR2 is LQKENI. Deletions cut 3 bases from V and 1 base from J, with 17 bases between. In DNA, the CDR3 is TGTGCCAGCTCACCCTACTCCAGGGGTGTCGGCACAGATACGCAGTATTTT. It specifies CASSPYSRGVGTDTQYF.

The chain links TRBV4-1 to TRBJ1-2; D unclear. Trimming took off 4 bases at V and 4 bases at J, with 16 bases between the two ends. There are 15 residues in the CDR3. Looked up from germline, CDR1 is MGHRA and CDR2 is YSYEKL. The CDR3 reads CASSLSIQATYGYTF. The CDR3 coding sequence is TGCGCCAGCAGCCTTTCTATTCAGGCGACCTATGGCTACACCTTC.

This chain links TRBV5-6 with TRBJ2-5; D might be TRBD2 (6 bases). There are 15 residues in the CDR3. The germline V gene has CDR1 SGHDT and CDR2 YYEEEE. The V and J ends lost 4 bases and 4 bases respectively, with 17 bases between them. The CDR3 here is CASSPGGPGRETQYF. DNA of the CDR3: TGTGCCAGCAGCCCCGGAGGGCCCGGGCGAGAGACCCAGTACTTC. Full variable domain (missing parts from reference TRBV5-6 and TRBJ2-5): DAGVTQSPTHLIKTRGQQVTLRCSPKSGHDTVSWYQQALGQGPQFIFQYYEEEERQRGNFPDRFSGHQFPNYSSELNVNALLLGDSALYLCASSPGGPGRETQYFGPGTRLLVL.

This sequence joins TRBV20-1 and TRBJ2-5; D not resolved. The V end lost 5 bases, the J end lost 2 bases, and 6 bases lay between the germline ends. Germline V gene sequence: CDR1 DFQATT, CDR2 SNEGSKA (reference sequence). The CDR3 loop spans 11 amino acids. CDR3: CSAALQETQYF. CDR3 coding DNA: TGCAGTGCTGCACTACAAGAGACCCAGTACTTC.

J is TRBJ1-2 and V is TRBV18; TRBD1 matches at 7 bases. The CDR3 length is 15 residues. The junction had 9 bases not matched to a gene; V was cut back by 3 bases and J by 5 bases. Germline assignment: CDR1 KGHSH and CDR2 LQKENI. DNA for the CDR3: TGTGCCAGCTCACCCGCCGAGACAGGGCCTTATGGCTACACCTTC. Its protein is CASSPAETGPYGYTF. Combining the CDR3 with reference TRBV18 and TRBJ1-2 gives the whole variable domain NAGVMQNPRHLVRRRGQEARLRCSPMKGHSHVYWYRQLPEEGLKFMVYLQKENIIDESGMPKERFSAEFPKEGPSILRIQQVVRGDSAAYFCASSPAETGPYGYTFGSGTRLTVV.

V is TRBV11-3 and J is TRBJ2-3; a possible D gene is TRBD1 (5 bases). The CDR3 is made up of 13 amino acids. Germline lookup yields CDR1 SGHNT and CDR2 YENEEA. Trimming took off 2 bases at V and 6 bases at J, with 9 bases between the two ends. This CDR3 is CASSLRGFDTQYF. The CDR3 nucleotides read TGTGCCAGCAGCTTAAGGGGATTCGATACGCAGTATTTT.

The rearrangement uses TRBV10-3 and TRBJ1-6; D possibly corresponds to TRBD1 (5 bases). V was cut by 11 bases and J by 8 bases, with 19 bases left in between. The V gene's germline CDR1 is ENHRY and CDR2 SYGVKD. The length of the CDR3 is 14 residues. CDR3 DNA sequence: TGTGCCTCTGAGTCCGGGAGGGGCGATTCACCCCTCCACTTT. It specifies CASESGRGDSPLHF.

This chain joins TRBV27 and TRBJ2-2; TRBD1 agrees at 9 bases. The CDR3 is 17 residues long. The germline CDR1 and CDR2 sequences are MNHEY and SMNVEV (reference sequence). V shed 3 bases and J 0 bases; nucleotides not matched to a gene: 5. CDR3 sequence reads: CASSFVGQGTNTGELFF. The CDR3 DNA reads TGTGCCAGCAGTTTTGTCGGACAGGGGACGAACACCGGGGAGCTGTTTTTT.

V usage is TRBV21-1 and J usage is TRBJ1-4. TRBV21-1 is a pseudogene locus. The CDR3 spans 15 residues. This chain's CDR3 is CASSYGSRGDEKLFF. Here the CDR3 DNA reads TGTGCCAGCAGCTACGGGAGCCGGGGGGATGAAAAACTGTTTTTT.

The gene calls are TRBV19 and TRBJ1-1; tentatively, D is TRBD1 (5 bases). The germline CDR1 and CDR2 sequences are LNHDA and SQIVND (reference sequence). Trimming removed 6 bases at V and 1 base at J, with 15 bases between. The CDR3 runs 15 residues. CDR3 bases: TGTGCCAGTAGATGGGGGAGGGGCCCGAACACTGAAGCTTTCTTT. Translated, it gives CASRWGRGPNTEAFF.

This clone was observed once. This chain connects TRBV5-1 to TRBJ2-6, with a tentative D call TRBD1 (6 bases). The germline V gene encodes CDR1 SGHRS and CDR2 YFSETQ. This CDR3 region has 15 residues. Trimming took 4 bases from V and 1 from J, leaving 9 bases between them. The CDR3 nucleotides are TGCGCCAGCAGCCCGGACAGTTCTGGGGCCAACGTCCTGACTTTC. Protein product: CASSPDSSGANVLTF.

The chain is built from TRBV30 and TRBJ1-6, with D maybe TRBD1 (5 bases). Germline CDR1 reads GTSNPN; CDR2 reads SVGIG (reference sequence). CDR3 length: 13 amino acids. With 2 bases removed from V and 10 bases from J, the gap between germline ends came to 12 bases. CDR3 bases: TGTGCCTGGAGTTGGAGGGGATGGTCACCCCTCCACTTT. Residues: CAWSWRGWSPLHF.

The rearrangement links TRBV29-1 to TRBJ1-2, with 8 bases identical to TRBD1. J gave up 8 bases and V 4 bases, and 6 bases lay outside the gene matches. The CDR3 contains 12 residues. Germline V gene data show CDR1 as SQVTM and CDR2 as ANQGSEA. The CDR3 coding sequence is TGCAGCGTTGGACAGGGGCCCGGGGGCTACACCTTC. Its protein product is CSVGQGPGGYTF. Based on the CDR3 plus reference TRBV29-1 and TRBJ1-2, the full variable domain is SAVISQKPSRDICQRGTSLTIQCQVDSQVTMMFWYRQQPGQSLTLIATANQGSEATYESGFVIDKFPISRPNLTFSTLTVSNMSPEDSSIYLCSVGQGPGGYTFGSGTRLTVV.

This clone turned up a few times. CDR3 DNA sequence: TGTGCCAGCAGTTACGAGGCACCGGCTGAAGCTTTCTTT. It yields the protein CASSYEAPAEAFF. The chain has TRBV6-5 and TRBJ1-1; D unresolved. The CDR3 length is 13 residues. The V end was cut by 2 bases, the J end by 6 bases, with 10 bases between. The germline CDR1 and CDR2 sequences are MNHEY and SVGAGI.

The rearrangement joins TRBV10-3 to TRBJ2-2; possible D gene TRBD1, 6 bases. The V gene lost 8 bases and the J gene lost 2 bases, with 15 bases spanning the gap. Germline CDR1 ENHRY, CDR2 SYGVKD. CDR3 length equals 15 residues. In DNA form, the CDR3 reads TGTGCCATCCTTTCCCTGGACAGTAACACCGGGGAGCTGTTTTTT. Protein: CAILSLDSNTGELFF.

This clone was recorded once. The chain has TRBV11-2 and TRBJ1-1; possible D gene TRBD1, 6 bases. Germline V gives CDR1 SGHAT, CDR2 FQNNGV. Trimming took 1 base from V and 2 from J, leaving 14 bases between them. The CDR3 contains 16 residues. CDR3 in amino acids: CASSLVGGASNTEAFF. CDR3 nucleotide sequence: TGTGCCAGCAGCTTAGTAGGGGGGGCAAGTAACACTGAAGCTTTCTTT.

V usage is TRBV9 and J usage is TRBJ1-2, with D tentatively TRBD1 (5 bases). V was cut by 3 bases and J by 8 bases, with 23 bases left in between. The CDR3 is 16 amino acids. Germline lookup yields CDR1 SGDLS and CDR2 YYNGEE. The CDR3 protein is CASSADWGAGGWGYTF. The CDR3, as DNA: TGTGCCAGCAGCGCCGACTGGGGAGCCGGGGGTTGGGGCTACACCTTC.

The chain has TRBV5-6 and TRBJ1-3, with a possible D match to TRBD1 (5 bases). V lost 4 bases and J 2 bases, leaving 7 bases between the germline ends. This CDR3 has 13 residues. The germline V gene encodes CDR1 SGHDT and CDR2 YYEEEE. This CDR3 is CASSPGTGNTIYF. The CDR3, as DNA: TGTGCCAGCAGCCCAGGGACTGGAAACACCATATATTTT.

The genes are TRBV10-1 and TRBJ2-5; perhaps TRBD2 as D (5 bases). V lost 0 bases, J lost 5 bases, and 19 bases lay in between. Per germline, CDR1 WNHNN and CDR2 SYGVQD (reference sequence). The CDR3 is 17 residues long. CDR3 nucleotides: TGCGCCAGCAGTGAGTCGATAACACGGGGTTCTGGGGAGACCCAGTACTTC. Encoded protein: CASSESITRGSGETQYF.

The chain couples TRBV5-6 to TRBJ1-1; D not resolved. V lost 2 bases and J 1 base, leaving 12 bases between the germline ends. Germline V gene data show CDR1 as SGHDT and CDR2 as YYEEEE. This CDR3 spans 15 amino acids. In DNA form, the CDR3 reads TGTGCCAGCAGCTTTTTTGAGATGCCGAACACTGAAGCTTTCTTT. This sequence encodes CASSFFEMPNTEAFF.

This chain links TRBV7-8 with TRBJ1-1; 7 bases align to TRBD1. Germline CDR1 SGHVS, CDR2 FQNEAQ. V lost 5 bases to trimming and J lost 11 bases; unmatched junction nucleotides: 5. There are 11 residues in the CDR3. CDR3: CASSPDRVAFF. CDR3 sequence (DNA): TGTGCCAGCAGCCCCGACAGGGTTGCTTTCTTT.

V usage is TRBV19 and J usage is TRBJ1-5; TRBD1 matches 12 bases. CDR3 length: 16 amino acids. Trimming cost V 6 bases and J 7 bases; bases outside gene matches: 10. Germline values: CDR1 LNHDA, CDR2 SQIVND (reference sequence). The DNA for the CDR3 is TGTGCCAGTAGGCCCCCATTGGGACAGGGGGCGCAGCCCCAGCATTTT. This translates into CASRPPLGQGAQPQHF.

The CDR3 protein is CASSSQGGDDAPLHF. DNA for the CDR3: TGTGCCAGCAGCTCACAAGGGGGGGACGATGCACCCCTCCACTTT. This chain connects TRBV7-2 to TRBJ1-6; D may be TRBD1 (6 bases). Germline V gene data show CDR1 as SGHTA and CDR2 as FQGNSA. V lost 4 bases and J lost 11, with 18 bases in between. The CDR3 sequence is 15 residues long.

V gene TRBV30 combines with J gene TRBJ1-1; no reliable D call. This CDR3 contains 13 residues. Germline V CDR1 and CDR2: GTSNPN, SVGIG (reference sequence). V was pared by 2 bases and J by 0 bases, with 7 bases between. The CDR3 here is CAWSPSMNTEAFF. Here the CDR3 DNA reads TGTGCCTGGAGTCCATCCATGAACACTGAAGCTTTCTTT. The whole variable domain, remainder taken from reference TRBV30 and TRBJ1-1, is SQTIHQWPATLVQPVGSPLSLECTVEGTSNPNLYWYRQAAGRGLQLLFYSVGIGQISSEVPQNLSASRPQDRQFILSSKKLLLSDSGFYLCAWSPSMNTEAFFGQGTRLTVV.